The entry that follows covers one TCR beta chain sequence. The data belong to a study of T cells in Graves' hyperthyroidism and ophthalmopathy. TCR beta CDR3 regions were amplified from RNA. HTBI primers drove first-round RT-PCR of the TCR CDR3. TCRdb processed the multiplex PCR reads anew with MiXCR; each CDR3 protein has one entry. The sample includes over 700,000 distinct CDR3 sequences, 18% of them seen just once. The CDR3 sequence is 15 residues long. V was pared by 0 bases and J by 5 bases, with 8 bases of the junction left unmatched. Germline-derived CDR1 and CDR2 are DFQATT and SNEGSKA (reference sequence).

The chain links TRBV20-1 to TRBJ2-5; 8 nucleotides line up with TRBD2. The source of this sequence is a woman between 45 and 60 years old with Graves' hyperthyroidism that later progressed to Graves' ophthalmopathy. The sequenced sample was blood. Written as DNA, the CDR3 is TGCAGTGCTAGAGATTCTGCGGGGGGTTTGGAGACCCAGTACTTC. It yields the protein CSARDSAGGLETQYF.